The T cell receptor beta chain under discussion was sequenced for a study of blood T cells in healthy people across ages. The CDR3 consists of 13 residues. Trimming pared 1 base from V and 5 bases from J, leaving 6 bases between. Germline V gene lookup returns CDR1 LGHNT and CDR2 FRNRAP. Together with a sample-barcoded 5' primer, a J-beta primer mix was included in a second PCR lasting about 6 to 11 cycles. TCRdb ran MiXCR on the 5' RACE reads and lists one entry per CDR3 protein. Of about 1.4 million distinct CDR3 sequences in the sample, almost 60% were seen once. Material for sequencing was blood. The sequence was obtained from a young man in good health. The J gene is TRBJ1-5, the V gene TRBV12-5; D gene unclear. In nucleotides, the CDR3 is TGTGCTAGTGGTTTGGCGTTCGATCAGCCCCAGCATTTT. Translating gives CASGLAFDQPQHF.